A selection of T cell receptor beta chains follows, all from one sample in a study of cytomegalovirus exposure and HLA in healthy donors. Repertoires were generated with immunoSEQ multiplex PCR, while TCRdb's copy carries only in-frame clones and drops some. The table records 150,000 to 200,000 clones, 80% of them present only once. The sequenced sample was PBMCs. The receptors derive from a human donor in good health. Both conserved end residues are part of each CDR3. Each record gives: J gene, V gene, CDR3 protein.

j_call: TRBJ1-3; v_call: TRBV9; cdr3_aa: CASSVAQGNTIYF
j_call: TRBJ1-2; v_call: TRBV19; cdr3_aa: CASSIQRAGWHGYTF
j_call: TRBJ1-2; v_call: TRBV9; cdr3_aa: CASSPGQGHGYTF
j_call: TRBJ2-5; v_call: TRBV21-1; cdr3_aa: CASSKFNSGEQETQYF
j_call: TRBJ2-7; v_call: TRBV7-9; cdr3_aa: CSSSRRFGRSSYEQYF
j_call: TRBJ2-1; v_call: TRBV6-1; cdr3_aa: CASSEGLYNEQFF
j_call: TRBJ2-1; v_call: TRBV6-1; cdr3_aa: CASKTSAPNEQFF
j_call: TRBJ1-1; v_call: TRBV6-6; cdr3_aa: CASRNNRETEAFF
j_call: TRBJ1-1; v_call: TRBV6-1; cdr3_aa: CASSEAQGNTEAFF
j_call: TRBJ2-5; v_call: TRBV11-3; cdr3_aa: CASSLGGQGDQETQYF
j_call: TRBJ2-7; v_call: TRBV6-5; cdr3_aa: CASRKGAGYEQYF
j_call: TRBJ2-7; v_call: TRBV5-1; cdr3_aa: CASSAVTTGVHVEQYF
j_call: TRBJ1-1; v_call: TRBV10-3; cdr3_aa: CAISESGGKVNTEAFF
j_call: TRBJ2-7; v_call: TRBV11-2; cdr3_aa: CASTLATGREQYF
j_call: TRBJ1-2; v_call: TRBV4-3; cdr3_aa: CASSFSESVSEGYTF
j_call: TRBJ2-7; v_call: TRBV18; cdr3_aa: CASSPPASGGYEQYF
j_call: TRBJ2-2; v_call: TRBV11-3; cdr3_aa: CASSRRDTGELFF
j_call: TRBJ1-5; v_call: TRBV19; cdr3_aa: CASLQGLDSNQPQHF
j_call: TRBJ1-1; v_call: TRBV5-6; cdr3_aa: CASSPRAGTEAFF
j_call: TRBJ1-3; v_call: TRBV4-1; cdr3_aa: CASSQDPGGRNTIYF
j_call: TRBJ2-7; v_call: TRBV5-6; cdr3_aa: CASSYFLAGRRADEQYF
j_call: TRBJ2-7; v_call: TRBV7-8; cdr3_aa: CASSSGFRISSYEQYF
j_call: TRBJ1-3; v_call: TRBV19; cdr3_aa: CASSPNRGNTIYF
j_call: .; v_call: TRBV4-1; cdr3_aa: CASSQDWGNRAHEQYF
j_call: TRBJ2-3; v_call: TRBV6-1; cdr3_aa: CASETGTRDTQYF
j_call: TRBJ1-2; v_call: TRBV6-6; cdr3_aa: CASSRDRGLSYGYTF
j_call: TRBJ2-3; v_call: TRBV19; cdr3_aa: CASSIVAGGHQTDTQYF
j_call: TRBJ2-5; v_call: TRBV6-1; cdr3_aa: CASSDPGLQETQYF
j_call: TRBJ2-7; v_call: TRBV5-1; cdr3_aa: CASSPGQLADEQYF
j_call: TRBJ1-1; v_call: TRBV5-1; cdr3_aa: CASSSDLGQGITEAFF
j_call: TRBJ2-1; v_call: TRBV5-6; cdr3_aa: CASSLGRQGENGQFF
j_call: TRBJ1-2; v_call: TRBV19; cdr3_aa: CASSQQGAGGYTF
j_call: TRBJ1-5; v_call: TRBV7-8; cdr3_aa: CASSSSRIRANQPQHF
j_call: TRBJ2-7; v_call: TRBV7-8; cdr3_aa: CASSLAPASYEQYF
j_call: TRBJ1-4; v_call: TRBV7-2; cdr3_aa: CASSQDREANEKLFF
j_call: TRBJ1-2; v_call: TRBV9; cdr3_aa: CASSGQGVDGYTF
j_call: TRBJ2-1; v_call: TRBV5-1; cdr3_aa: CASTESGTGLNEQFF
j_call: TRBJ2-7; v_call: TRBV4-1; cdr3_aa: CASSLSGTGTPYEQYF
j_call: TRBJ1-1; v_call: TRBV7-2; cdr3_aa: CASSFSSLSETEAFF
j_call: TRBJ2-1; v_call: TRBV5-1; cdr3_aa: CASKGTAVNEQFF
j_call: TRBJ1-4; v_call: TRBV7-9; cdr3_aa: CASSFTPGQGLTNEKLFF
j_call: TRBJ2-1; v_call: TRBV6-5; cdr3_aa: CASSYSSGTNYNEQFF
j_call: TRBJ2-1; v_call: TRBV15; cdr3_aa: CATSREEVLVDNEQFF
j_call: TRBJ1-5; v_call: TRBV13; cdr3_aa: CASSFSSNQPQHF
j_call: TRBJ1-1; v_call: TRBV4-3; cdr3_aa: CASSQDLVHRNTEAFF
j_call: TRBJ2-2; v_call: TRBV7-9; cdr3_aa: CASSIFRTENTGELFF
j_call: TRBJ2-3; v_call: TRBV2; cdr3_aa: CASSEAGGTTDTQYF
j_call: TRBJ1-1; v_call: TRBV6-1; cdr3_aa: CASRRTGPNTEAFF
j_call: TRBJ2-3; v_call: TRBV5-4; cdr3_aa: CASSPWTSGTDTQYF
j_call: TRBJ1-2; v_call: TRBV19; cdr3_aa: CASNQQGNNYGYTF
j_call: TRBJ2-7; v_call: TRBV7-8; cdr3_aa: CASSPGAQGGYEQYF
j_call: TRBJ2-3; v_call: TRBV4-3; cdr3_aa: CASSQDPPDLDTQYF
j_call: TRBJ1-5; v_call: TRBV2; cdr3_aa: CASSDATVSNQPQHF